Below are 23 T cell receptor beta chains sequenced from a single sample in a study of T cell clonality in common variable immunodeficiency. The protocol was immunoSEQ multiplex PCR, while the TCRdb copy is restricted to in-frame clones and leaves out a portion. The sample contains about 37,000 clones, none occurring once; 2.5% to 3.5% lies in the top ten. The sequencing input was peripheral blood mononuclear cells. The receptors originated from a person between 18 and 69 years old in good health.

This clone was found many times. The CDR3 extends 3 residues past the end of the read, so its final part is completed from the germline J gene. The chain is built from TRBV28 and TRBJ2-1, with a possible D match to TRBD2 (6 bases). The ends were cut back, 4 bases at V and 7 bases at J, with 17 bases in the middle. The germline V gene has CDR1 MDHEN and CDR2 SYDVKM. The CDR3 spans 15 residues. The CDR3 bases that were read are TGTGCCAGCAGTTGGTTAGCGGATTTAGGAAATGAG. Protein product: CASSWLADLGNE. From start to end, the CDR3 is CASSWLADLGNEQFF.

This clone showed up many times. The read terminates 3 residues ahead of where the CDR3 ends, so the germline J gene completes it. The chain employs TRBV7-9 and TRBJ1-5; the D gene is possibly TRBD1 (6 bases). V shed 0 bases and J shed 3 bases, with 9 bases lying between them. Germline V gene lookup returns CDR1 SEHNR and CDR2 FQNEAQ (reference sequence). The CDR3 loop spans 15 amino acids. CDR3 DNA, as far as it was read: TGTGCCAGCAGCTTAGCAGGGGGTCCCAATCAGCCC. Translated: CASSLAGGPNQP. The whole CDR3 protein is CASSLAGGPNQPQHF.

This clone was seen at least ten times. The DNA ends 3 residues before the CDR3 does, and the rest of the CDR3 is filled in from the germline J gene. This chain connects TRBV27 to TRBJ2-2, with D possibly being TRBD2 (6 bases). Germline lookup yields CDR1 MNHEY and CDR2 SMNVEV (reference sequence). The CDR3 runs to 15 residues. V was shortened by 7 bases and J by 2 bases, with 14 bases between the two germline ends. Incomplete CDR3 DNA: TGTGCCAGCACCAAGGGGAGGATTAACACCGGGGAG. This gives the protein CASTKGRINTGE. The full CDR3 protein is CASTKGRINTGELFF.

This clone was counted many times. The read finishes 3 residues shy of the CDR3 end, and the germline J gene is used to complete it. The J gene is TRBJ2-1, the V gene TRBV12-3 or TRBV12-4, with D possibly being TRBD2 (6 bases). The V gene lost 3 bases and the J gene lost 0 bases, with 9 bases spanning the gap. The length of the CDR3 is 15 residues. The CDR3 bases that were read are TGTGCCAGCAGTTTCGGGACTCTCTCCTACAATGAG. It encodes CASSFGTLSYNE. In full, the CDR3 reads CASSFGTLSYNEQFF.

This clone was observed a handful of times. The read is 3 residues too short to cover the CDR3 end, so that end is filled in from the germline J gene. J is TRBJ2-3 and V is TRBV2; D may be TRBD1 (6 bases). This CDR3 region has 13 residues. Germline V gene sequence: CDR1 SNHLY, CDR2 FYNNEI. V lost 9 bases to trimming and J lost 5 bases, with 15 bases between them. CDR3 DNA (partial): TGTGCCAGGGGGGCCGCCAGGGGAGATACG. As protein: CARGAARGDT. The CDR3 reads in full as CARGAARGDTQYF.

This clone was counted at least ten times. The CDR3 is cut off 3 residues early in the read; its end comes from the germline J gene. The genes are TRBV7-6 and TRBJ2-5; TRBD2 aligns across 8 bases. CDR1 is SGHVS, CDR2 FNYEAQ, per germline. CDR3 length: 15 amino acids. J gave up 2 bases and V 4 bases, and 6 bases lay outside the gene matches. The covered CDR3 bases are TGTGCCAGCAGCTGGACTAGCAATGGGCAAGAGACC. It encodes CASSWTSNGQET. The whole CDR3 region reads CASSWTSNGQETQYF.

By proportion, this clone is medium-sized (0.01 to 0.1%). The CDR3 is cut off 3 residues early in the read; its end comes from the germline J gene. Additional DNA sequences in this sample encode the identical CDR3. The J gene is TRBJ2-1, the V gene TRBV18; 7 bases align to TRBD2. Germline values: CDR1 KGHSH, CDR2 LQKENI. V lost 0 bases to trimming and J lost 7 bases; unmatched junction nucleotides: 6. The length of the CDR3 is 15 residues. CDR3 sequence: CASSPPSAGSNEQFF. Incomplete CDR3 DNA: TGTGCCAGCTCACCACCGTCAGCGGGAAGTAATGAG.

This clone was counted many times. The read terminates 3 residues ahead of where the CDR3 ends, so the germline J gene completes it. The chain uses TRBV5-5 and TRBJ1-4; D possibly corresponds to TRBD1 (5 bases). The CDR3 spans 14 residues. The germline V gene encodes CDR1 SGHKS and CDR2 YYEKEE (reference sequence). Trimming took 0 bases from V and 3 from J, leaving 6 bases between them. The sequenced CDR3 bases are TGTGCCAGCAGCTTGGAAGGGGCTAATGAAAAA. Its translation: CASSLEGANEK. The CDR3 in full is CASSLEGANEKLFF. Based on the CDR3 plus reference TRBV5-5 and TRBJ1-4, the full variable domain is DAGVTQSPTHLIKTRGQQVTLRCSPISGHKSVSWYQQVLGQGPQFIFQYYEKEERGRGNFPDRFSARQFPNYSSELNVNALLLGDSALYLCASSLEGANEKLFFGSGTQLSVL.

At least ten counts were recorded for this clone. The observed sequence ends 3 residues before the CDR3 terminus, with the missing tail filled in from the germline J gene. The chain joins TRBV19 to TRBJ2-7; weak D call: TRBD2 (5 bases). Germline CDR1 is LNHDA and CDR2 is SQIVND (reference sequence). Trimming took off 3 bases at V and 2 bases at J, with 11 bases between the two ends. This CDR3 is built from 14 residues. CDR3 sequence reads: CASSIAGGPYEQYF. CDR3 DNA (partial): TGTGCCAGTAGTATTGCGGGCGGACCCTACGAG.

This clone has ten or more counts. The read falls 3 residues short of the CDR3 end, and the missing part is taken from the germline J gene. The chain has TRBV10-3 and TRBJ1-1; D may be TRBD1 (6 bases). CDR1 ENHRY and CDR2 SYGVKD come from the germline V gene. The CDR3 is 13 amino acids. Incomplete CDR3 DNA: TGTGCCATCAGTGAGTTCGAGTTAGGGGGA. This sequence encodes CAISEFELGG. The CDR3 in its entirety is CAISEFELGGAFF.

This clone was observed at least ten times. The CDR3 extends 3 residues past the end of the read, so its final part is completed from the germline J gene. The chain uses TRBV20-1 and TRBJ1-1; tentative D call: TRBD1 (6 bases). The CDR3 totals 15 residues. Per germline, CDR1 DFQATT and CDR2 SNEGSKA (reference sequence). The ends were cut back, 0 bases at V and 5 bases at J, with 16 bases in the middle. The CDR3 DNA, read in part, is TGCAGTGCTAGAGATAGGGCCAGGGGATTAACTGAA. Translation: CSARDRARGLTE. The entire CDR3 sequence reads CSARDRARGLTEAFF.

The table lists this clone with many counts. The CDR3 sequence is CASGGVGGSTEAFF. The sequenced CDR3 bases are TGTGCTAGTGGAGGAGTGGGGGGATCAACTGAA. The chain links TRBV12-5 to TRBJ1-1, with D possibly matching TRBD1 (5 bases). From the germline J gene comes the end of the CDR3, since the read stops 3 residues before it. The ends were cut back, 6 bases at V and 5 bases at J, with 16 bases in the middle. CDR3 size: 14 residues. Germline CDR1 reads LGHNT; CDR2 reads FRNRAP.

At least ten counts were recorded for this clone. The CDR3 end is not reached by the read, which stops 3 residues before it; the germline J gene fills it in. J is TRBJ2-2 and V is TRBV15; the match to TRBD1 covers 11 bases. The germline gives CDR1 LNHNV, CDR2 YYDKDF (reference sequence). The ends lost 4 bases at V and 4 bases at J; junction bases unmatched: 8. This CDR3 has 17 residues. The CDR3 DNA, read in part, is TGTGCCACCAGCAAGGGACAGGGGGTAGTGTCCACCGGGGAG. Its protein product is CATSKGQGVVSTGE. The CDR3 reads in full as CATSKGQGVVSTGELFF.

At least ten counts were recorded for this clone. The CDR3 end falls 3 residues outside the read, so it is completed with the germline J gene. The chain has TRBV30 and TRBJ1-1; 11 bases line up with TRBD1. In germline, CDR1 is GTSNPN, CDR2 SVGIG (reference sequence). The CDR3 is 14 amino acids. CDR3 residues: CAWTPGQGAPEAFF. The part of the CDR3 DNA that was read is TGTGCCTGGACCCCAGGACAGGGGGCACCCGAA.

This clone was detected many times. The read terminates 3 residues before the CDR3 end, so the remaining end is supplied by the germline J gene. The genes are TRBV18 and TRBJ2-3, with D possibly being TRBD1 (5 bases). Per germline, CDR1 KGHSH and CDR2 LQKENI. The V gene lost 2 bases and the J gene lost 2 bases, with 11 bases spanning the gap. There are 15 residues in the CDR3. The covered CDR3 bases are TGTGCCAGCTCACCAGCAGGGCAGGACACAGATACG. Its translation: CASSPAGQDTDT. The whole CDR3 sequence reads CASSPAGQDTDTQYF. Full variable domain (missing parts from reference TRBV18 and TRBJ2-3): NAGVMQNPRHLVRRRGQEARLRCSPMKGHSHVYWYRQLPEEGLKFMVYLQKENIIDESGMPKERFSAEFPKEGPSILRIQQVVRGDSAAYFCASSPAGQDTDTQYFGPGTRLTVL.

This clone showed up many times. The sequence runs out 3 residues before the end of the CDR3; the remainder is reconstructed from the germline J gene. The chain joins TRBV2 to TRBJ1-5, with TRBD1 identical over 7 bases. The CDR3 length is 14 residues. V lost 7 bases to trimming and J lost 5 bases; unmatched junction nucleotides: 8. Germline V gene lookup returns CDR1 SNHLY and CDR2 FYNNEI. The CDR3 DNA, read in part, is TGTGCCAGCAAGACCGGGACAGTTGATCAGCCC. This encodes CASKTGTVDQP. The whole CDR3 is CASKTGTVDQPQHF.

In this sample, this clone turned up many times. The read halts 3 residues ahead of the CDR3 end, with the missing end drawn from the germline J gene. The V gene is TRBV7-6, the J gene TRBJ2-1; 11 bases are a match to TRBD2. Germline V gives CDR1 SGHVS, CDR2 FNYEAQ. Germline trimming cut 4 bases from V and 7 bases from J; bases unmatched to any gene: 12. The CDR3 runs to 17 residues. The sequenced CDR3 bases are TGTGCCAGCAGCTCCTCATTTAGCGGGAGGGCCGGTAATGAG. This translates into CASSSSFSGRAGNE. The complete CDR3 protein is CASSSSFSGRAGNEQFF. Full variable domain (remainder filled in from reference TRBV7-6 and TRBJ2-1): GAGVSQSPRYKVTKRGQDVALRCDPISGHVSLYWYRQALGQGPEFLTYFNYEAQQDKSGLPNDRFSAERPEGSISTLTIQRTEQRDSAMYRCASSSSFSGRAGNEQFFGPGTRLTVL.

This clone was observed many times. The read falls 3 residues short of the CDR3 end, and the missing part is taken from the germline J gene. The rearrangement joins TRBV30 to TRBJ1-6, with no clear D. The CDR3 spans 15 residues. The germline V and J ends were trimmed by 0 bases and 6 bases, with 12 bases remaining between them. Germline V gene sequence: CDR1 GTSNPN, CDR2 SVGIG (reference sequence). The covered CDR3 bases are TGTGCCTGGAGTGTCCCCGCCAGGTCTAATTCACCC. Translating it yields CAWSVPARSNSP. The full CDR3 is CAWSVPARSNSPLHF. Complete variable domain (other parts from reference TRBV30 and TRBJ1-6): SQTIHQWPATLVQPVGSPLSLECTVEGTSNPNLYWYRQAAGRGLQLLFYSVGIGQISSEVPQNLSASRPQDRQFILSSKKLLLSDSGFYLCAWSVPARSNSPLHFGNGTRLTVT.

This clone was observed at least ten times. The read terminates 3 residues ahead of where the CDR3 ends, so the germline J gene completes it. The chain joins TRBV5-1 to TRBJ2-7; D remains ambiguous. Per the germline V gene, CDR1 is SGHRS and CDR2 is YFSETQ. Trimming removed 6 bases from V and 2 bases from J, with 18 bases in between. CDR3 length: 15 amino acids. The DNA read from the CDR3 is TGCGCCAGCAAAGAAGACATACAGAATACCTACGAG. This translates into CASKEDIQNTYE. The whole CDR3 reads CASKEDIQNTYEQYF.

The table lists this clone with many counts. The CDR3 extends 3 residues past the end of the read, so its final part is completed from the germline J gene. This chain joins TRBV4-2 and TRBJ2-1; D gene uncertain. V lost 5 bases and J 7 bases, leaving 6 bases between the germline ends. The CDR3 is made up of 11 amino acids. Per the germline V gene, CDR1 is LGHNA and CDR2 is YNFKEQ. This CDR3 is CASSVGNEQFF. The CDR3 DNA, read in part, is TGTGCCAGCAGCGTCGGGAATGAG.

This clone was seen at least ten times. The missing CDR3 end, 3 residues past where the read stops, is filled in from the germline J gene. The V gene is TRBV19, the J gene TRBJ2-3; weak D call: TRBD2 (6 bases). Trimming removed 6 bases from V and 1 base from J, with 14 bases in between. The CDR3 is made up of 15 amino acids. Germline assignment: CDR1 LNHDA and CDR2 SQIVND (reference sequence). The part of the CDR3 DNA that was read is TGTGCCAGTAGCTCTCATAAGCGGGGCACAGATACG. It codes for CASSSHKRGTDT. The complete CDR3 sequence is CASSSHKRGTDTQYF. The full variable domain, with the rest looked up from reference TRBV19 and TRBJ2-3, is DGGITQSPKYLFRKEGQNVTLSCEQNLNHDAMYWYRQDPGQGLRLIYYSQIVNDFQKGDIAEGYSVSREKKESFPLTVTSAQKNPTAFYLCASSSHKRGTDTQYFGPGTRLTVL.

This clone came up many times. Sequencing ends 3 residues short of the CDR3 end; the germline J gene provides the rest. The J gene is TRBJ2-3, the V gene TRBV9, with 14 bases fitting TRBD2. CDR1 SGDLS and CDR2 YYNGEE come from the germline V gene. V dropped 3 bases and J dropped 0; count of bases not matched to a gene: 15. The CDR3 spans 21 residues. CDR3: CASSATPGTSGRPTSTDTQYF. Incomplete CDR3 DNA: TGTGCCAGCAGCGCCACCCCTGGGACTAGCGGGAGACCTACTAGCACAGATACG.

In this sample, this clone turned up many times. The CDR3 loop reads CASSHRGTGELFF. The CDR3 bases that were read are TGTGCCAGCAGCCACCGAGGCACCGGGGAG. The V call is TRBV14, the J call TRBJ2-2; D unresolved. The read ends 3 residues shy of where the CDR3 ends; the end is completed using the germline J gene. Germline V gives CDR1 SGHDN, CDR2 FVKESK. This CDR3 has 13 residues. Trimming took 3 bases from V and 4 from J, leaving 6 bases between them.